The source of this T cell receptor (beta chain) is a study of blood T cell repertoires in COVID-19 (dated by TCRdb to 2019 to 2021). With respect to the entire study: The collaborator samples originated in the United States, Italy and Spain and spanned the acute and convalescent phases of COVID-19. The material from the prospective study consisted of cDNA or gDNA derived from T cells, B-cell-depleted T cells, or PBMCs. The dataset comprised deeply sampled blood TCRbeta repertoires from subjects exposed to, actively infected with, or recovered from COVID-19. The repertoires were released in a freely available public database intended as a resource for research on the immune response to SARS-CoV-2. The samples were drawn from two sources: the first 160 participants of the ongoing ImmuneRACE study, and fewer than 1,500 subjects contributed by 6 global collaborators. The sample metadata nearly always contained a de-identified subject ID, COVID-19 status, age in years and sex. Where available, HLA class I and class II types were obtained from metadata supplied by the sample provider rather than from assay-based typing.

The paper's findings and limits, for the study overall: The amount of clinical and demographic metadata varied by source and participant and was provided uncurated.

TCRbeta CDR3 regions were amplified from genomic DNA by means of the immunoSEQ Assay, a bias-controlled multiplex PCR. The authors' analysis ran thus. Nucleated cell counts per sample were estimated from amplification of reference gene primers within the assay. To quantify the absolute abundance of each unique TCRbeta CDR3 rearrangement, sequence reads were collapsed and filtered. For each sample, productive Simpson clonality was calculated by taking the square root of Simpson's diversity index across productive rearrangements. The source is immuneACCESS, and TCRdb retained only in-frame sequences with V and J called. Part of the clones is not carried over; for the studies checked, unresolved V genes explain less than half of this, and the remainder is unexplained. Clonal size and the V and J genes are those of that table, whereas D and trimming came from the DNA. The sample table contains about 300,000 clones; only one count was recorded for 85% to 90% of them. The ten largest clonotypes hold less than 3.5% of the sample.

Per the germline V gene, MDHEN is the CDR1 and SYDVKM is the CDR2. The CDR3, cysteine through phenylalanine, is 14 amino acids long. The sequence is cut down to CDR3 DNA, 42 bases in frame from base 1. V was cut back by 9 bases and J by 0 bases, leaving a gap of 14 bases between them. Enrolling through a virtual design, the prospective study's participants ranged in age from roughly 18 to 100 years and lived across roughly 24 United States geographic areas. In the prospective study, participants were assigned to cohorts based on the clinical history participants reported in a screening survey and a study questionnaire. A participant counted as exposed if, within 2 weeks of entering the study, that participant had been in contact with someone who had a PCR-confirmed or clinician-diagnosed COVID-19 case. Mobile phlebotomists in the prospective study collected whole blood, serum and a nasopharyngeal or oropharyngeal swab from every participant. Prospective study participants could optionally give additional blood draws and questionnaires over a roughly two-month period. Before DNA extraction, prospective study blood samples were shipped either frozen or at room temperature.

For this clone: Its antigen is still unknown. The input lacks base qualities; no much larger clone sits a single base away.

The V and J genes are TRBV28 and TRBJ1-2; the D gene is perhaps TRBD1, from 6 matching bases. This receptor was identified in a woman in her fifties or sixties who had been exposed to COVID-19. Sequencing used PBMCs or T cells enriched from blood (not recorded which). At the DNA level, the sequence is TGTGCCAGTAGACAGGTGCTTGCTAACTATGGCTACACCTTC. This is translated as CASRQVLANYGYTF.